Following are 24 T cell receptor beta chains from one sample sequenced in a study of shared clonotypes between healthy human individuals. The table came from immunoSEQ multiplex PCR; TCRdb's copy has only in-frame clones and leaves some out. The sample has around 510,000 clones, roughly 72% seen once. Sequenced material: PBMCs. The receptors shown here come from a middle-aged woman in good health. Some clones in this sample may be carry-over from other donors' samples.

This sequence joins TRBV28 and TRBJ2-2; the D gene is possibly TRBD1 (5 bases). Trimming pared 2 bases from V and 0 bases from J, leaving 13 bases between. CDR3 length: 17 amino acids. Germline V lookup: CDR1 MDHEN, CDR2 SYDVKM. CDR3 in DNA: TGTGCCAGCAGTTTAGGGGCAGGACCTTCGAACACCGGGGAGCTGTTTTTT. It encodes CASSLGAGPSNTGELFF.

The chain couples TRBV27 to TRBJ2-3; 7 bases are a match to TRBD2. Germline CDR1 reads MNHEY; CDR2 reads SMNVEV (reference sequence). Trimming at V came to 4 bases and at J to 4 bases, leaving 8 bases not matched to a gene. This CDR3 has 15 amino acids. The CDR3 spells CASSSPGAGSDTQYF. CDR3 nucleotides: TGTGCCAGCAGTTCCCCGGGAGCGGGATCAGATACGCAGTATTTT.

The rearrangement links TRBV4-1 to TRBJ2-1; D may correspond to TRBD1 or TRBD2 (5 bases each). The CDR3 totals 15 residues. The V and J ends lost 4 bases and 2 bases respectively, with 12 bases between them. The germline V gene has CDR1 MGHRA and CDR2 YSYEKL. The CDR3, as DNA: TGCGCCAGCAGCCCGGTGGGGGTAACCTACAATGAGCAGTTCTTC. Protein product: CASSPVGVTYNEQFF.

This clone has a handful of counts. This chain links TRBV25-1 with TRBJ2-2, with D perhaps matching TRBD1 (6 bases). V lost 7 bases and J lost 5, with 17 bases in between. Looked up from germline, CDR1 is MGHDK and CDR2 is SYGVNS. The CDR3 has 15 residues. The CDR3 is CASKSGAGGTGELFF. The CDR3 DNA is TGTGCCAGCAAATCAGGGGCCGGTGGAACCGGGGAGCTGTTTTTT.

The rearrangement links TRBV14 to TRBJ2-6; D not resolved. The CDR3 runs to 14 residues. V was cut by 4 bases and J by 4 bases, with 8 bases left in between. The germline V gene encodes CDR1 SGHDN and CDR2 FVKESK. The CDR3 here is CASSPSDGANVLTF. DNA for the CDR3: TGTGCCAGCAGCCCATCGGACGGGGCCAACGTCCTGACTTTC.

This clone was detected only a few times. The chain links TRBV18 to TRBJ1-1; D is unresolved. The CDR3 totals 16 residues. With 6 bases removed from V and 1 base from J, the gap between germline ends came to 18 bases. Germline V lookup: CDR1 KGHSH, CDR2 LQKENI. CDR3 residues: CASSPWGLAPNTEAFF. The CDR3 nucleotides read TGTGCCAGCTCCCCCTGGGGTCTCGCCCCGAACACTGAAGCTTTCTTT.

V is TRBV19 and J is TRBJ2-5, with D perhaps TRBD2 (7 bases). V lost 7 bases and J lost 4, with 16 bases in between. Germline V gene lookup returns CDR1 LNHDA and CDR2 SQIVND (reference sequence). This CDR3 is built from 14 residues. Here the CDR3 DNA reads TGTGCCAGTAACCCGACCGGGGGGCGAGAGACCCAGTACTTC. This codes for CASNPTGGRETQYF.

J is TRBJ2-3 and V is TRBV6-4; TRBD2 agrees at 8 bases. Germline lookup yields CDR1 MRHNA and CDR2 SNTAGT. Trimming at V came to 2 bases and at J to 0 bases, leaving 4 bases not matched to a gene. The length of the CDR3 is 16 residues. The CDR3 region is CASSDQTSASTDTQYF. The CDR3 DNA is TGTGCCAGCAGTGACCAGACTAGCGCCAGCACAGATACGCAGTATTTT.

Points on this clone: A read error may account for a junction end that differs from germline. J is TRBJ1-5 and V is TRBV25-1, with D unresolved. From germline, CDR1 is MGHDK and CDR2 SYGVNS. CDR3 length: 15 amino acids. The CDR3 region is CASRESGLGNQPQHF. CDR3 bases: TGTGCCAGCAGGGAATCTGGGCTGGGCAATCAGCCCCAGCATTTT.

The rearrangement links TRBV7-8 to TRBJ2-3; D possibly uses TRBD1 or TRBD2 (5 bases each). The CDR3 covers 15 residues. The ends were cut back, 6 bases at V and 0 bases at J, with 13 bases in the middle. Germline V gene sequence: CDR1 SGHVS, CDR2 FQNEAQ. CDR3 residues: CASSFGGMSTDTQYF. CDR3 sequence (DNA): TGTGCCAGCAGTTTTGGGGGAATGAGCACAGATACGCAGTATTTT. Together with reference TRBV7-8 and TRBJ2-3, the CDR3 gives the full variable domain: GAGVSQSPRYKVAKRGQDVALRCDPISGHVSLFWYQQALGQGPEFLTYFQNEAQLDKSGLPSDRFFAERPEGSVSTLKIQRTQQEDSAVYLCASSFGGMSTDTQYFGPGTRLTVL.

This clone was seen more than once but under ten times. J is TRBJ2-7 and V is TRBV6-1; D remains ambiguous. Trimming shortened V by 2 bases and J by 2 bases, and 7 bases separated the two germline ends. The CDR3 extends over 13 amino acids. The germline V gene encodes CDR1 MNHNS and CDR2 SASEGT. In nucleotides, the CDR3 is TGTGCCAGCAGTGAATATTGGACCTACGAGCAGTACTTC. Residues: CASSEYWTYEQYF.

The chain employs TRBV5-1 and TRBJ1-2, with D possibly TRBD1 on 6 matching bases. In germline, CDR1 is SGHRS, CDR2 YFSETQ. This CDR3 is built from 14 residues. Trimming cost V 4 bases and J 4 bases, with 14 bases left between them. CDR3 region: CASSAQGSVYGYTF. For the CDR3, the DNA is TGCGCCAGCAGCGCGCAGGGGTCGGTCTATGGCTACACCTTC.

The rearrangement joins TRBV29-1 to TRBJ1-5, with D maybe TRBD1 (5 bases). CDR1 is SQVTM and CDR2 is ANQGSEA in the germline V gene. Trimming took 4 bases from V and 4 from J, leaving 11 bases between them. This CDR3 spans 13 amino acids. DNA for the CDR3: TGCAGCGTTGGAGGGGCGAATAATCAGCCCCAGCATTTT. Protein: CSVGGANNQPQHF.

A word on this clone: An end of the junction differs from the germline gene, which may be a read error. This sample also contains other DNA sequences that code for the same CDR3. The chain links TRBV5-1 to TRBJ2-5; D uncertain. The CDR3 is made up of 13 amino acids. From germline, CDR1 is SGHRS and CDR2 YFSETQ. The CDR3 DNA is TGCGCCAGCAGTTTGGGCAGCCAAGAGACCCAGTACTTC. Translating it yields CASSLGSQETQYF.

V and J are TRBV5-4 and TRBJ2-3; 7 nucleotides line up with TRBD1. V shed 4 bases, J shed 2 bases, and the junction held 10 bases outside the gene matches. CDR1 is SGHNT and CDR2 is YYREEE in the germline V gene (reference sequence). The CDR3 spans 16 residues. For the CDR3, the DNA is TGTGCCAGCAGCAGATGGACAGGACCAATCACAGATACGCAGTATTTT. It yields the protein CASSRWTGPITDTQYF.

The CDR3 DNA follows: TGCGCCAGCAGCTGGGAGACGCTGGAGCAGTACTTC. This codes for CASSWETLEQYF. The chain combines TRBV5-1 with TRBJ2-7, with a weak D call TRBD2 (5 bases). Germline CDR1 SGHRS, CDR2 YFSETQ. This CDR3 is 12 amino acids long. Trimming pared 3 bases from V and 7 bases from J, leaving 11 bases between.

The chain employs TRBV30 and TRBJ2-7; D perhaps matches TRBD1 (6 bases). This CDR3 contains 11 residues. Trimming shortened V by 3 bases and J by 6 bases, and 9 bases separated the two germline ends. CDR1 is GTSNPN and CDR2 is SVGIG in the germline V gene (reference sequence). CDR3: CAWSEGGEQYF. The CDR3 DNA reads TGTGCCTGGAGCGAAGGGGGCGAGCAGTACTTC.

A word on this clone: A much larger clone is a single base away; this may be a read error. The chain is built from TRBV4-1 and TRBJ1-4; 7 nucleotides align to TRBD1. The CDR3 spans 15 residues. V dropped 2 bases and J dropped 2; count of bases not matched to a gene: 2. The germline V gene has CDR1 MGHRA and CDR2 YSYEKL. The CDR3 sequence: CASSQPGQTNEKLFF. CDR3 nucleotide sequence: TGCGCCAGCAGCCAACCGGGACAGACTAATGAAAAACTGTTTTTT.

This sequence joins TRBV7-9 and TRBJ2-1; 11 nucleotides match TRBD2. With V trimmed by 4 bases and J by 3 bases, 11 bases remained unmatched. Per germline, CDR1 SEHNR and CDR2 FQNEAQ (reference sequence). The CDR3 covers 18 residues. The CDR3 loop is CASSSTTATSGNYNEQFF. In DNA form, the CDR3 reads TGTGCCAGCAGCTCCACGACGGCGACTAGCGGGAACTACAATGAGCAGTTCTTC.

Regarding this clone: This likely traces to a read error, being one base from a far larger clone. This likely comes from a read error, as the CDR3 has no conserved phenylalanine or tryptophan at its end. The rearrangement joins TRBV20-1 to TRBJ2-7; possible D gene TRBD1, 6 bases. Per the germline V gene, CDR1 is DFQATT and CDR2 is SNEGSKA (reference sequence). Trimming left V 5 bases short and J 6 bases short, with 11 bases between. The CDR3 consists of 11 residues. CDR3 protein: CSADTGREQYL. The CDR3 DNA sequence: TGCAGTGCTGATACAGGGCGCGAGCAGTACCTC.

This clone has just one count. The V gene is TRBV7-6, the J gene TRBJ1-1, with 7 bases fitting TRBD1. This CDR3 is built from 16 residues. Trimming at V came to 5 bases and at J to 2 bases, leaving 11 bases not matched to a gene. Germline-derived CDR1 and CDR2 are SGHVS and FNYEAQ. The CDR3 DNA is TGTGCCAGCAGCCCACAGCCGCCAGGGGGAAACACTGAAGCTTTCTTT. Its translation is CASSPQPPGGNTEAFF.

CDR3 amino acids: CASSDRTGQGTEAFF. The CDR3 bases are TGTGCCAGTAGTGATCGGACAGGACAGGGCACTGAAGCTTTCTTT. The genes are TRBV19 and TRBJ1-1; 8 bases line up with TRBD1. With 5 bases clipped from V and 4 bases from J, the junction kept 9 bases outside the gene matches. The germline CDR1 and CDR2 sequences are LNHDA and SQIVND (reference sequence). The CDR3 spans 15 residues. Filled out from reference TRBV19 and TRBJ1-1, the complete variable domain reads DGGITQSPKYLFRKEGQNVTLSCEQNLNHDAMYWYRQDPGQGLRLIYYSQIVNDFQKGDIAEGYSVSREKKESFPLTVTSAQKNPTAFYLCASSDRTGQGTEAFFGQGTRLTVV.

This clone has ten or more counts. V is TRBV19 and J is TRBJ1-1; no definite D call. The V end was cut by 5 bases, the J end by 5 bases, with 12 bases between. The CDR3 is made up of 13 amino acids. Germline CDR1 and CDR2: LNHDA and SQIVND (reference sequence). The CDR3 sequence: CASSVSTRTEAFF. Here the CDR3 DNA reads TGTGCCAGTAGTGTCTCGACACGAACTGAAGCTTTCTTT.

This chain uses TRBV28 with TRBJ2-4, with 9 bases lining up with TRBD2. CDR3 length: 13 amino acids. CDR1 is MDHEN, CDR2 SYDVKM, per germline. The V and J ends lost 8 bases and 6 bases, in that order; junction bases with no gene match: 5. This chain's CDR3 is CASGVTSGNIQYF. The CDR3 nucleotides are TGTGCCAGCGGCGTGACTAGCGGAAACATTCAGTACTTC.